This TCR beta chain appears in the sequencing data of a study of low-dose radiotherapy and immunotherapy resistance in tumors (dated by TCRdb to 2022 to 2024). The study in broad terms: In Cohort 1, each fraction delivered 0.5 Gy every 2 weeks, and the prescribed total PTV dose was 6.5 Gy. The translational analysis covered eight patients: three from the first dose cohort and the first five from the second dose cohort. Cohort 2 received 1 Gy per fraction every two weeks, with a total of 13 Gy over 26 weeks. Every two weeks, patients got intravenous cyclophosphamide at 200 mg/m2, given one day ahead of each radiation and immunotherapy administration. Starting on cycle 1 day 1, patients took 300 mg of aspirin by mouth once a day for four cycles. The trial did not randomize participants into treatment groups. Nivolumab was administered intravenously as a 240 mg flat dose every two weeks, and ipilimumab was administered intravenously at 1 mg/kg every six weeks.

Taken with the paper, the label for time point translates to: before trial treatment. The donors took part in RACIN, a single-arm, phase I, dose-escalation trial that combined nivolumab, ipilimumab, aspirin, low-dose cyclophosphamide and low-dose radiotherapy. To be eligible, a patient needed to have an advanced solid tumor that was TIL-negative. This clonotype is identified as medium-sized (0.01 to 0.1%). Its antigen remains undetermined. No base qualities exist here, and no much larger clone lies one base off it. Reading the germline V gene gives CDR1 SGHRS and CDR2 YFSETQ. Measured from the cysteine to the phenylalanine, the CDR3 is 15 residues long. Just the 45-base CDR3 DNA is kept, in frame starting at base 1. V is trimmed back by 3 bases and J by 6 bases, and the junction contains 7 bases that no gene match accounts for. Data came from an Illumina HiSeq 2500. First-strand cDNA was synthesized using Superscript III and a set of TRAV- and TRBV-specific primers, so that both TCRalpha and TCRbeta chains were covered. A roughly 18-cycle PCR with Phusion amplified the TCRs, pairing a constant-region primer with the adapter that was attached to the V primers. Amplification of the isolated mRNA was done with the MessageAmp II aRNA Amplification Kit, which involved an approximately 15-hour in vitro transcription at 37 degrees C. The Dynabeads mRNA DIRECT Purification Kit was used to isolate the mRNA for TCR sequencing. Indexed Illumina adapters were added in a second approximately 26-cycle Phusion PCR, and the resulting products were purified with AMPure XP beads. As for the original processing: Custom Perl scripts pooled TCR sequences encoding the same protein, removed out-of-frame sequences and computed each clonotype's abundance. TCR sequences supported by only a single read were excluded from analysis. Among the metrics used to describe the repertoires were Shannon entropy, Gini index, clonality, richness, and the frequency of TCRs shared between repertoires. Using fastp at Q25 and MiXCR, TCRdb reprocessed the public reads and kept productive beta chains. Rows with a matching CDR3 protein are joined into one entry that keeps the most common DNA and genes. TCRdb, not the authors, supplied the V and J calls. This sample gives 80,000 to 90,000 distinct CDR3 sequences in total; over 15% of them show up just once. Less than 3% of the sample is taken by the ten largest.

The receptor comes from a male donor with prostate cancer. Sequences were derived from PBMCs, sampled before treatment. The chain is assembled from TRBV5-1 and TRBJ2-1, with 9 bases in between that match TRBD2. The DNA sequence is given as TGCGCCAGCAGCTCATCTAGCGGGGAGCTCAATGAGCAGTTCTTC. Translated, it gives CASSSSSGELNEQFF. Joined to the reference TRBV5-1 and TRBJ2-1 proteins, this CDR3 gives the full variable domain: KAGVTQTPRYLIKTRGQQVTLSCSPISGHRSVSWYQQTPGQGLQFLFEYFSETQRNKGNFPGRFSGRQFSNSRSEMNVSTLELGDSALYLCASSSSSGELNEQFFGPGTRLTVL.